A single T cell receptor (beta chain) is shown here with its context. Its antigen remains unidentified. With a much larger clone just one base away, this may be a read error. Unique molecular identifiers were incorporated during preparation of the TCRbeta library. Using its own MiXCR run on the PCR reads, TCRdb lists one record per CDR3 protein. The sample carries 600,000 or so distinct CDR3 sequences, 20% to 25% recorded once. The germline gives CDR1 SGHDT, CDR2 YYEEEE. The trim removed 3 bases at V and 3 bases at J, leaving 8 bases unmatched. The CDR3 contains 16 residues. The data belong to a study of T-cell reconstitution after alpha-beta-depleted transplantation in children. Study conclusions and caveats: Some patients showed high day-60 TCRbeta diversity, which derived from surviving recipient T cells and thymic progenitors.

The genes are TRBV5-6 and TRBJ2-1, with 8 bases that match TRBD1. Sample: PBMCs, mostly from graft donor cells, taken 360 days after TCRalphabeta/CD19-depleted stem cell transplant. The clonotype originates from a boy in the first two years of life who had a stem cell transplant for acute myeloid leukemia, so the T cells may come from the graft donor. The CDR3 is CASSSTGTGDYNEQFF. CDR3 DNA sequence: TGTGCCAGCAGCTCAACCGGGACAGGAGACTACAATGAGCAGTTCTTC.